The source of this TCR beta chain is a study of CD8+CD57+ T cells in acquired aplastic anemia. In the study overall: DNA per sorted CD4+ or CD8+ sample ranged about 0.17 to 30 ug, averaging roughly 3.2 ug.

General study findings and limits: Twenty-nine shared CD8+ CDR3s appeared highly expressed within patients' immunodominant clones. CD8+ Simpson's diversity in patients was not significantly different from that in controls.

Genomic DNA, the template, was used for profiling of the TCR beta VDJ and CDR3. TCRdb ran MiXCR on the reads and lists one entry per CDR3 protein. The sample yields just over 400,000 distinct CDR3 sequences, 55% to 75% seen once. Concerning this clonotype itself: Its antigen is undetermined. This sequence may be a read error, since a much larger clone differs from it by one base. Since the CDR3 does not end with the conserved phenylalanine or tryptophan, this likely comes from a read error.

The CDR3 is made up of 13 amino acids. V was cut by 3 bases and J by 2 bases, with 7 bases left in between. CDR1 is MNHEY, CDR2 SMNVEV, per germline (reference sequence). The sequencing input was sorted CD4+, CD8+, or CD8+CD57+ T cells (not recorded which) from PBMCs. The chain recombines TRBV27 with TRBJ1-2, with D possibly TRBD1 on 5 matching bases. The receptor's source is a human donor in good health, serving as a control. The CDR3 DNA is TGTGCCAGCAGTTTCAGGGAAAACTATGGCTACACCCTC. This translates into CASSFRENYGYTL.